This T cell receptor beta chain came from a study of blood T cells in healthy people across ages. Together with a sample-barcoded 5' primer, a J-beta primer mix was included in a second PCR lasting roughly 6 to 12 cycles. TCRdb analysed the 5' RACE reads with MiXCR anew, one entry per CDR3 protein. The profile covers about 640,000 distinct CDR3 sequences, with under 65% appearing a single time and 30% to 40% taken by the ten largest. CDR1 and CDR2 (germline): SGHTA, FQGNSA. The J segment lost 4 bases and the V segment lost 5 bases, leaving 10 bases of the junction unmatched. This CDR3 region has 16 residues.

The origin of this receptor is a man aged 55-75 years in good health. V usage is TRBV7-2 and J usage is TRBJ2-1; 8 bases match TRBD2. The sequencing sample was made of blood. The chain's CDR3 is CASSPDLRGAYNEQFF. The CDR3 DNA reads TGTGCCAGCAGCCCCGACTTGCGGGGGGCGTACAATGAGCAGTTCTTC.